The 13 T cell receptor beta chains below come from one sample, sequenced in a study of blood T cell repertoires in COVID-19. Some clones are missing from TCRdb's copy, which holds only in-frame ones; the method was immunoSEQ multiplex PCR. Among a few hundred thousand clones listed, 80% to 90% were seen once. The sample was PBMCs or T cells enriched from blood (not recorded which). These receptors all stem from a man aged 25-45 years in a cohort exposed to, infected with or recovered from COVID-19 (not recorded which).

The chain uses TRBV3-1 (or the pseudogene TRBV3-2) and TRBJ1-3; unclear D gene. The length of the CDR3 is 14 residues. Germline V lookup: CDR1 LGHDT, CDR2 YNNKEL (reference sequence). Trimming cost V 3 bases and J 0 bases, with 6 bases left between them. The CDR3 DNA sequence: TGTGCCAGCAGCCAGCAGAACTCTGGAAACACCATATATTTT. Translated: CASSQQNSGNTIYF.

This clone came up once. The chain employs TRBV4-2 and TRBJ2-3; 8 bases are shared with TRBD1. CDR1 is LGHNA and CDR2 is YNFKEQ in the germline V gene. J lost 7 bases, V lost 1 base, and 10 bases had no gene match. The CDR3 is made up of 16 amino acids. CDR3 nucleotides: TGTGCCAGCAGCCAAGTCGCGGACAGGGTTACCAATACGCAGTATTTT. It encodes CASSQVADRVTNTQYF.

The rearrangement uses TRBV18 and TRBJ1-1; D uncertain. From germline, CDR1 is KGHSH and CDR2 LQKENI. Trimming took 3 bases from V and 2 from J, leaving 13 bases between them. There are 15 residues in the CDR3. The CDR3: CASSPVSEFNTEAFF. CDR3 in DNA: TGTGCCAGCTCACCGGTCTCGGAGTTCAACACTGAAGCTTTCTTT. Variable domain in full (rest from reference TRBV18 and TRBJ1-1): NAGVMQNPRHLVRRRGQEARLRCSPMKGHSHVYWYRQLPEEGLKFMVYLQKENIIDESGMPKERFSAEFPKEGPSILRIQQVVRGDSAAYFCASSPVSEFNTEAFFGQGTRLTVV.

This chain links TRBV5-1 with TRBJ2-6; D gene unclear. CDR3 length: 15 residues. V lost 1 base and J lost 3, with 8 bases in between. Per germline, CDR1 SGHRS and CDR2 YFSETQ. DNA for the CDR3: TGCGCCAGCAGCTTGAATCTCGGTGGGGCCAACGTCCTGACTTTC. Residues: CASSLNLGGANVLTF.

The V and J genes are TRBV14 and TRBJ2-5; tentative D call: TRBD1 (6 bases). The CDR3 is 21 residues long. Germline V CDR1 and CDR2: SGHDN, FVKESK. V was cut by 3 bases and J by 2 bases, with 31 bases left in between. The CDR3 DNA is TGTGCCAGCAGCCAGCTTCTCAGGGGTGGAATTTCCCCTTGGAGGCAAGAGACCCAGTACTTC. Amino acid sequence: CASSQLLRGGISPWRQETQYF.

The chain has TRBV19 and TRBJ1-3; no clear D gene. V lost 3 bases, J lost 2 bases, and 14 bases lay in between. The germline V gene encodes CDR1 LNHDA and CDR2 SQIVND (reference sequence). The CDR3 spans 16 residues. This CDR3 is CASSIWGDRAGNTIYF. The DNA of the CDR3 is TGTGCCAGTAGTATTTGGGGAGATCGCGCTGGAAACACCATATATTTT. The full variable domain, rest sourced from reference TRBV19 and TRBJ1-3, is DGGITQSPKYLFRKEGQNVTLSCEQNLNHDAMYWYRQDPGQGLRLIYYSQIVNDFQKGDIAEGYSVSREKKESFPLTVTSAQKNPTAFYLCASSIWGDRAGNTIYFGEGSWLTVV.

CDR3 nucleotides: TGTGCCAGTAGTACGAAAACAGGGGGCATAGGGGAGCTGTTTTTT. It encodes CASSTKTGGIGELFF. V is TRBV19 and J is TRBJ2-2, with 9 bases lining up with TRBD1. The CDR3 spans 15 residues. CDR1 is LNHDA, CDR2 SQIVND, per germline (reference sequence). Trimming removed 4 bases from V and 8 bases from J; junction bases left unmatched: 8.

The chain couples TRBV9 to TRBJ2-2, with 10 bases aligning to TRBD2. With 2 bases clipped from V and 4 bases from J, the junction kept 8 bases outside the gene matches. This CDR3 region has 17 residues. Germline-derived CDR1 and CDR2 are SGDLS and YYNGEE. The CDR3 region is CASSVDGLAASTGELFF. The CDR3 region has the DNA TGTGCCAGCAGCGTCGACGGACTAGCGGCCTCCACCGGGGAGCTGTTTTTT.

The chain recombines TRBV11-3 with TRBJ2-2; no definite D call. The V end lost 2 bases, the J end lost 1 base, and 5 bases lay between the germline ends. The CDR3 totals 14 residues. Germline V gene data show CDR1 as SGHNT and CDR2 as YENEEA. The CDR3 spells CASSLKRNTGELFF. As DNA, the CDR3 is TGTGCCAGCAGCTTAAAGCGGAACACCGGGGAGCTGTTTTTT.

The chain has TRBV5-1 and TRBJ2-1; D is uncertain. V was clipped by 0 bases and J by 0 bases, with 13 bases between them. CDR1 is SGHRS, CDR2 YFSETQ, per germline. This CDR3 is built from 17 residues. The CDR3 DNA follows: TGCGCCAGCAGCTTGGGACTCCGGTCCTTCTCCTACAATGAGCAGTTCTTC. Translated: CASSLGLRSFSYNEQFF.

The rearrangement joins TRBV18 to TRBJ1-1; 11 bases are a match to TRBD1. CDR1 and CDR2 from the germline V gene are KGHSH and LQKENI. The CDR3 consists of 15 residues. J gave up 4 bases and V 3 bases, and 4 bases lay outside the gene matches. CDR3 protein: CASSPGTGGGTEAFF. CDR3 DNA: TGTGCCAGCTCACCGGGGACAGGGGGTGGCACTGAAGCTTTCTTT.

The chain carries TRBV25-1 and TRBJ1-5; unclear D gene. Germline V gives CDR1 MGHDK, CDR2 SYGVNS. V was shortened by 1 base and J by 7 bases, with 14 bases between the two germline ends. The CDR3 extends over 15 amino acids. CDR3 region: CASSESGGKNQPQHF. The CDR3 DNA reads TGTGCCAGCAGTGAATCGGGAGGGAAGAACCAGCCCCAGCATTTT.

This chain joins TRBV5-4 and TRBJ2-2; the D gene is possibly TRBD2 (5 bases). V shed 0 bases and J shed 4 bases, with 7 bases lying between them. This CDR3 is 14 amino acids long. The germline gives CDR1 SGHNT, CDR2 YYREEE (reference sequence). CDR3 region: CASSLGESTGELFF. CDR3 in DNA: TGTGCCAGCAGCTTGGGGGAGAGCACCGGGGAGCTGTTTTTT.